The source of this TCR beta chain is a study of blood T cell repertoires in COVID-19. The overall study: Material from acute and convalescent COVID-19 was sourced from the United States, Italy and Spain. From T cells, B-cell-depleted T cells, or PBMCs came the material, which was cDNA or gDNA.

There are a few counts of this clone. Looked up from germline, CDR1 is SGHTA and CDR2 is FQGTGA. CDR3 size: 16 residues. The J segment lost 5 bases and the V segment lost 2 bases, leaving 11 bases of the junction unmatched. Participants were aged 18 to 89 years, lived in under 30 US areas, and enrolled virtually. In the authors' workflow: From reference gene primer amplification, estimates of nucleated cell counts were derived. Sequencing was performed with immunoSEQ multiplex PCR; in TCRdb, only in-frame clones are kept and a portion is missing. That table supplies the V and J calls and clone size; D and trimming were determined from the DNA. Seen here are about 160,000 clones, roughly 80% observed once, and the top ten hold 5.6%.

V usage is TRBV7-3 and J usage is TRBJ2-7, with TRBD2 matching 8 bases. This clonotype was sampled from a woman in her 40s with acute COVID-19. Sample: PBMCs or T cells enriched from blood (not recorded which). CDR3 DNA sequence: TGTGCCAGCAGCTTAGGAGCGGGAGTAGTTTTGGACGAGCAGTACGTC. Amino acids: CASSLGAGVVLDEQYV.